The 16 T cell receptor beta chains below were found in one sample sequenced in a study of cytomegalovirus exposure and HLA in healthy donors. Amplification used 60 Vbeta primers and 13 Jbeta primers. Here immunoSEQ multiplex PCR was the method, and the copy in TCRdb shows in-frame clones only, minus some. The sample has some 140,000 clones, over 70% seen once. The sequenced sample consisted of PBMCs. The source is a young woman in good health and CMV-seronegative.

V and J are TRBV5-1 and TRBJ2-7; D is uncertain. Germline loops: CDR1 SGHRS, CDR2 YFSETQ. The CDR3 is 15 amino acids. With 4 bases removed from V and 3 bases from J, the gap between germline ends came to 17 bases. The CDR3 DNA follows: TGCGCCAGCAGCCCAGCTTCAGTAGCAAGCTACGAGCAGTACTTC. Protein product: CASSPASVASYEQYF.

V gene TRBV5-1 combines with J gene TRBJ2-2, with 11 bases that match TRBD2. The CDR3 is 15 residues long. The V gene's germline CDR1 is SGHRS and CDR2 YFSETQ. Losses at the gene ends were 5 bases for V and 6 bases for J; bases not matched to a gene: 6. CDR3 region: CASREPSGRPGELFF. The CDR3 DNA is TGCGCCAGCAGAGAACCTAGCGGGAGGCCCGGGGAGCTGTTTTTT. The full variable domain, rest sourced from reference TRBV5-1 and TRBJ2-2, is KAGVTQTPRYLIKTRGQQVTLSCSPISGHRSVSWYQQTPGQGLQFLFEYFSETQRNKGNFPGRFSGRQFSNSRSEMNVSTLELGDSALYLCASREPSGRPGELFFGEGSRLTVL.

This clone was counted once. The chain has TRBV6-5 and TRBJ2-7; 7 nucleotides match TRBD2. The V segment lost 8 bases and the J segment 6 bases; nucleotides outside the gene matches: 4. This CDR3 is built from 11 residues. Germline V gene lookup returns CDR1 MNHEY and CDR2 SVGAGI. The CDR3 nucleotides read TGTGCCAGCGGGGGGGAAGGCGAGCAGTACTTC. Translation gives CASGGEGEQYF.

This chain uses TRBV5-4 with TRBJ2-5; perhaps TRBD1 as D (7 bases). The CDR3 has 14 residues. V lost 4 bases to trimming and J lost 5 bases, with 15 bases between them. The V gene's germline CDR1 is SGHNT and CDR2 YYREEE (reference sequence). Here the CDR3 DNA reads TGTGCCAGCAGCCTATGGACAGGAGGGGAGACCCAGTACTTC. Encoded protein: CASSLWTGGETQYF. The full variable domain, completed using reference TRBV5-4 and TRBJ2-5, is ETGVTQSPTHLIKTRGQQVTLRCSSQSGHNTVSWYQQALGQGPQFIFQYYREEENGRGNFPPRFSGLQFPNYSSELNVNALELDDSALYLCASSLWTGGETQYFGPGTRLLVL.

The chain is built from TRBV9 and TRBJ2-3; TRBD1 agrees at 7 bases. V dropped 1 base and J dropped 6; count of bases not matched to a gene: 11. CDR3 length equals 16 residues. Germline CDR1 is SGDLS and CDR2 is YYNGEE. The CDR3 reads CASSVWDRILSDTQYF. CDR3 coding DNA: TGTGCCAGCAGCGTATGGGACAGAATTCTTTCGGATACGCAGTATTTT.

The gene calls are TRBV4-1 and TRBJ1-2; maybe TRBD1 (6 bases). Germline values: CDR1 MGHRA, CDR2 YSYEKL. The CDR3 sequence is 17 residues long. Deletions cut 3 bases from V and 4 bases from J, with 21 bases between. This CDR3 reads CASSQSTAGTIRYGYTF. In DNA form, the CDR3 reads TGCGCCAGCAGCCAGAGTACCGCCGGGACAATCCGCTATGGCTACACCTTC.

The chain joins TRBV7-9 to TRBJ1-5, with D possibly being TRBD1 (5 bases). Trimming took 1 base from V and 4 from J, leaving 14 bases between them. This CDR3 is built from 16 residues. Looked up from germline, CDR1 is SEHNR and CDR2 is FQNEAQ (reference sequence). CDR3 bases: TGTGCCAGCAGCTTAGAAGGGGCTTTAGGGAATCAGCCCCAGCATTTT. Translation gives CASSLEGALGNQPQHF.

The rearrangement uses TRBV5-1 and TRBJ2-3, with 7 bases identical to TRBD1. The CDR3 contains 17 residues. Germline V lookup: CDR1 SGHRS, CDR2 YFSETQ. Trimming cost V 5 bases and J 2 bases; bases outside gene matches: 14. The CDR3 spells CASRPPTGTAYTDTQYF. CDR3 DNA: TGCGCCAGCAGGCCCCCTACCGGGACAGCTTACACAGATACGCAGTATTTT.

This rearrangement joins TRBV30 to TRBJ1-3; perhaps TRBD1 as D (6 bases). With 5 bases removed from V and 0 bases from J, the gap between germline ends came to 14 bases. The CDR3 runs to 15 residues. The V gene's germline CDR1 is GTSNPN and CDR2 SVGIG (reference sequence). The CDR3, as DNA: TGTGCCTGGGTCGACAGGCCCCTCTCTGGAAACACCATATATTTT. This encodes CAWVDRPLSGNTIYF.

The rearrangement uses TRBV6-5 and TRBJ1-1; perhaps TRBD1 as D (6 bases). Deletions cut 5 bases from V and 3 bases from J, with 16 bases between. The germline gives CDR1 MNHEY, CDR2 SVGAGI. This CDR3 has 15 amino acids. Here the CDR3 reads CASSPQQGFDTEAFF. DNA for the CDR3: TGTGCCAGCAGTCCCCAGCAGGGGTTCGACACTGAAGCTTTCTTT.

The chain is built from TRBV5-6 and TRBJ2-1; TRBD2 agrees at 10 bases. V shed 7 bases and J 3 bases; nucleotides not matched to a gene: 4. This CDR3 is built from 14 residues. Germline V CDR1 and CDR2: SGHDT, YYEEEE. CDR3 protein: CASASGRDYNEQFF. CDR3 in DNA: TGTGCCAGCGCTAGCGGGAGAGACTACAATGAGCAGTTCTTC.

This clone appeared a single time. Additional DNA sequences in this sample encode the identical CDR3. The gene calls are TRBV6-5 and TRBJ1-2; possible D gene TRBD1, 6 bases. V lost 6 bases to trimming and J lost 2 bases, with 7 bases between them. The germline gives CDR1 MNHEY, CDR2 SVGAGI. The CDR3 extends over 12 amino acids. CDR3: CASRGANYGYTF. The CDR3, as DNA: TGTGCCAGCAGGGGGGCGAACTATGGCTACACCTTC.

CDR3 amino acids: CASRVNVDSHTEAFF. The CDR3 DNA reads TGTGCCAGCAGGGTCAATGTCGACAGCCACACTGAAGCTTTCTTT. J is TRBJ1-1 and V is TRBV7-9; D perhaps matches TRBD1 (5 bases). This CDR3 contains 15 residues. The germline gives CDR1 SEHNR, CDR2 FQNEAQ (reference sequence). V lost 6 bases, J lost 3 bases, and 17 bases lay in between.

CDR3 loop: CASRTGGNVDAAQYF. The CDR3 region has the DNA TGTGCCAGCCGAACGGGAGGGAACGTAGATGCGGCCCAGTACTTC. The genes are TRBV6-5 and TRBJ2-5; 8 nucleotides align to TRBD2. The V and J ends lost 8 bases and 9 bases, in that order; junction bases with no gene match: 17. Germline V gene sequence: CDR1 MNHEY, CDR2 SVGAGI. The CDR3 has 15 residues.

V and J are TRBV7-8 and TRBJ2-5; TRBD1 matches 7 bases. V shed 3 bases and J 5 bases; nucleotides not matched to a gene: 0. Germline CDR1 is SGHVS and CDR2 is FQNEAQ. This CDR3 is built from 12 residues. CDR3 sequence reads: CASSFRGETQYF. CDR3 nucleotide sequence: TGTGCCAGCAGCTTCAGGGGGGAGACCCAGTACTTC.

This clone appeared a few times. The chain couples TRBV15 to TRBJ1-2, with D unclear. Germline CDR1 reads LNHNV; CDR2 reads YYDKDF (reference sequence). This CDR3 contains 13 residues. V gave up 0 bases and J gave up 8 bases, with 10 bases separating them. CDR3 coding DNA: TGTGCCACCAGCAGAGAGGGCCCCGGCGGCTACACCTTC. It translates to CATSREGPGGYTF.